Shown below are 8 T cell receptor beta chains from a single sample sequenced in a study of T cells in Graves' hyperthyroidism and ophthalmopathy. TCR beta CDR3 sequences were amplified from RNA transcripts. The primer set for the first-round RT-PCR of the TCR CDR3 was HTBI. MiXCR, run by TCRdb on the multiplex PCR reads, gives a single entry per CDR3 protein. The sample lists 350,000 to 400,000 distinct CDR3 sequences, under 20% occurring once. The specimen sequenced was blood. The source is a man between 18 and 29 years old with Graves' ophthalmopathy.

This clonotype was counted many times. The genes are TRBV11-3 and TRBJ2-7; 9 bases agree with TRBD2. The V segment lost 3 bases and the J segment 7 bases; nucleotides outside the gene matches: 7. Germline assignment: CDR1 SGHNT and CDR2 YENEEA. This CDR3 has 14 amino acids. DNA of the CDR3: TGTGCCAGCAGCTTTTGGCGGGGGGGATGTGAGCAGTACTTC. It specifies CASSFWRGGCEQYF.

Many counts were recorded for this clonotype. The CDR3 protein is CASSTDSNGYEQYF. The CDR3 DNA reads TGTGCCAGCAGTACCGACAGTAACGGCTACGAGCAGTACTTC. The J gene is TRBJ2-7, the V gene TRBV2; D may be TRBD1 (5 bases). The CDR3 runs to 14 residues. Looked up from germline, CDR1 is SNHLY and CDR2 is FYNNEI. V lost 5 bases and J lost 3, with 14 bases in between. The entire variable domain, with the rest obtained from reference TRBV2 and TRBJ2-7, is as follows: EPEVTQTPSHQVTQMGQEVILRCVPISNHLYFYWYRQILGQKVEFLVSFYNNEISEKSEIFDDQFSVERPDGSNFTLKIRSTKLEDSAMYFCASSTDSNGYEQYFGPGTRLTVT.

The J gene is TRBJ1-1, the V gene TRBV19; tentative D call: TRBD1 (5 bases). Looked up from germline, CDR1 is LNHDA and CDR2 is SQIVND (reference sequence). The CDR3 consists of 16 residues. V shed 6 bases and J shed 2 bases, with 19 bases lying between them. The DNA for the CDR3 is TGTGCCAGTAGCACATATGCCGGGACCTTAAACACTGAAGCTTTCTTT. It codes for CASSTYAGTLNTEAFF.

In this sample, this clonotype turned up many times. The V and J genes are TRBV15 and TRBJ1-6; D is unresolved. Per germline, CDR1 LNHNV and CDR2 YYDKDF (reference sequence). Trimming removed 1 base from V and 3 bases from J, with 7 bases in between. This CDR3 comprises 15 residues. The DNA for the CDR3 is TGTGCCACCAGCAGAGGGGCGAGCTATAATTCACCCCTCCACTTT. Protein sequence: CATSRGASYNSPLHF.

V gene TRBV13 combines with J gene TRBJ2-7; TRBD2 might be the D (5 bases). The V gene's germline CDR1 is PRHDT and CDR2 FYEKMQ (reference sequence). V was pared by 3 bases and J by 3 bases, with 12 bases between. This CDR3 comprises 14 residues. The CDR3 DNA reads as TGTGCCAGCAGCTTTCTAGATAGCGACTACGAGCAGTACTTC. Translation gives CASSFLDSDYEQYF.

This clonotype has ten or more counts. The chain joins TRBV28 to TRBJ2-7; 9 bases are shared with TRBD2. Trimming took 5 bases from V and 0 from J; bases not matched to a gene: 5. The CDR3 extends over 15 amino acids. CDR1 and CDR2 from the germline V gene are MDHEN and SYDVKM. CDR3 bases: TGTGCCAGCAGTCCCGCGGGGGGGAGCTCCTACGAGCAGTACTTC. It codes for CASSPAGGSSYEQYF.

The chain recombines TRBV27 with TRBJ1-1; D ambiguous. Trimming took off 7 bases at V and 0 bases at J, with 15 bases between the two ends. CDR1 is MNHEY and CDR2 is SMNVEV in the germline V gene (reference sequence). The CDR3 consists of 15 residues. The DNA of the CDR3 is TGTGCCAGCACCCTCGGCCCATCAATGAACACTGAAGCTTTCTTT. Translating it yields CASTLGPSMNTEAFF.

The rearrangement uses TRBV9 and TRBJ2-7; D is ambiguous. Per the germline V gene, CDR1 is SGDLS and CDR2 is YYNGEE. The length of the CDR3 is 16 residues. The germline V and J ends were trimmed by 6 bases and 2 bases, with 21 bases remaining between them. The CDR3 nucleotides are TGTGCCAGCAACCCCCGGGCGACCTCCAGCGCCTACGAGCAGTACTTC. Translation: CASNPRATSSAYEQYF.